The present entry profiles one T cell receptor (beta chain) with its context. Its antigen is currently unknown. The CDR3 covers 15 residues. Germline CDR1 LNHNV, CDR2 YYDKDF (reference sequence). V dropped 0 bases and J dropped 4 bases, with 12 bases sitting between them. This entry is derived from a study of T-cell memory formation after mild COVID-19. One entry per CDR3 protein, called by TCRdb with MiXCR from the 5' RACE reads. The table lists 50,000 or so distinct CDR3 sequences, about a quarter of them singletons, with 35% to 45% in the top ten. Study observations and caveats: Among clones peaking at day 37 in the second wave, SARS-CoV-2 specificity remained unconfirmed. Contracting clones from day 15 to 85 showed balanced CD4/CD8; later expanders favored CD4+.

The sequence was obtained from a man younger than 35 who had mild COVID-19 (a few samples of this study predate the infection). Cell type and time point are not known. The chain employs TRBV15 and TRBJ2-5; possibly TRBD1 for D (5 bases). The specimen sequenced was PBMCs or a T cell subset sorted from them (not recorded which). CDR3 DNA sequence: TGTGCCACCAGCAGAGATCGTAGGGGAAGAGAGACCCAGTACTTC. Translating gives CATSRDRRGRETQYF.